In this sample, the clone carrying this T cell receptor (beta chain) turned up once. Other DNA sequences from this sample encode an identical CDR3 as well. Generated by immunoSEQ multiplex PCR, the TCRdb table keeps only in-frame clones and is missing some. The sample lists fewer than 1.6 million clones, roughly 98.5% occurring once. The sample comes from a study of shared clonotypes between healthy human individuals. Only Caucasian adults living in Nashville, Tennessee made up the donor group. Germline V lookup: CDR1 SGHVS, CDR2 FQNEAQ. This CDR3 contains 13 residues. V shed 1 base and J shed 3 bases, with 7 bases lying between them.

Material for sequencing was naive CD4+ T cells sorted from blood. Subset denoted: CD45RA+ positively selected. This clonotype was sampled from a man younger than 45 in good health. The rearrangement uses TRBV7-8 and TRBJ2-7; D call uncertain. CDR3 in amino acids: CASSLVLGYEQYF. CDR3 coding DNA: TGTGCCAGCAGCTTAGTGTTGGGCTACGAGCAGTACTTC.